This TCR beta chain originates from a study of blood T cell repertoires in COVID-19. At the level of the study: T cells, B-cell-depleted T cells, or PBMCs supplied cDNA or gDNA.

Source study methods: Cell counts per sample came from amplifying reference gene primers. Clones were sequenced by immunoSEQ multiplex PCR, and TCRdb holds only the in-frame ones, with some missing. V and J calls and clone size come straight from that table; D and trimming were deduced from the DNA. The table shows almost 30,000 clones, with about 88% occurring only once. Trimming shortened V by 3 bases and J by 6 bases, and 9 bases separated the two germline ends. Per the germline V gene, CDR1 is MDHEN and CDR2 is SYDVKM. The CDR3 spans 13 residues. The chain carries TRBV28 and TRBJ1-5; D gene unclear. This receptor was identified in a human donor in a cohort sampled during active COVID-19. The sequencing sample was made of peripheral blood. CDR3 nucleotide sequence: TGTGCCAGCAGTTTGAGCGGACCTCAGCCCCAGCATTTT. Translation: CASSLSGPQPQHF.